These 11 T cell receptor beta chains originate from one sample sequenced in a study of blood T cell repertoires in COVID-19. Using immunoSEQ multiplex PCR, the repertoire was profiled, and TCRdb retains in-frame clones only, with some absent. In the table there are some 400,000 clones, roughly 80% of which are singletons. The sample comprised peripheral blood. Every receptor here comes from a human donor with acute or convalescent COVID-19. The donor label of this sample is uncertain.

The V and J genes are TRBV7-9 and TRBJ2-6, with TRBD1 as a possible D gene (6 bases). V lost 5 bases and J lost 1, with 12 bases in between. CDR3 length: 16 residues. CDR1 and CDR2 from the germline V gene are SEHNR and FQNEAQ (reference sequence). In DNA form, the CDR3 reads TGTGCCAGCAGCGCTTATACAGGGTCTGGGGCCAACGTCCTGACTTTC. Translating gives CASSAYTGSGANVLTF.

About this clone: In the same sample, other DNA sequences code for this CDR3. The CDR3 loop is CASSEGQTNQPQHF. The CDR3 DNA is TGTGCCAGCAGTGAGGGACAAACAAATCAGCCCCAGCATTTT. This chain joins TRBV6-1 and TRBJ1-5; tentatively, D is TRBD1 (6 bases). This CDR3 is 14 amino acids long. The germline V gene encodes CDR1 MNHNS and CDR2 SASEGT. The V and J ends lost 3 bases and 4 bases respectively, with 10 bases between them.

CDR3 region: CSVGRQGRRNEQYF. The DNA of the CDR3 is TGCAGCGTTGGGCGACAGGGGAGAAGGAACGAGCAGTACTTC. This sequence joins TRBV29-1 and TRBJ2-7, with 8 bases that match TRBD1. This CDR3 comprises 14 residues. Germline trimming cut 4 bases from V and 5 bases from J; bases unmatched to any gene: 10. The germline gives CDR1 SQVTM, CDR2 ANQGSEA.

The chain uses TRBV9 and TRBJ2-5; TRBD1 aligns across 9 bases. The CDR3 covers 18 residues. Trimming removed 0 bases from V and 2 bases from J; junction bases left unmatched: 11. Per the germline V gene, CDR1 is SGDLS and CDR2 is YYNGEE. CDR3: CASSVEGTGGAGQETQYF. Here the CDR3 DNA reads TGTGCCAGCAGCGTAGAAGGAACAGGGGGCGCGGGGCAAGAGACCCAGTACTTC.

The chain carries TRBV30 and TRBJ2-1; possibly TRBD2 for D (7 bases). This CDR3 spans 14 amino acids. Deletions cut 3 bases from V and 8 bases from J, with 17 bases between. Germline assignment: CDR1 GTSNPN and CDR2 SVGIG (reference sequence). The CDR3 sequence: CAWRGWGGPHEQFF. The CDR3 DNA reads as TGTGCCTGGAGAGGTTGGGGGGGGCCGCATGAGCAGTTCTTC.

This chain connects TRBV5-1 to TRBJ2-1, with D possibly TRBD2 on 5 matching bases. Germline loops: CDR1 SGHRS, CDR2 YFSETQ. The CDR3 is made up of 15 amino acids. V was trimmed by 7 bases and J by 1 base, leaving 15 bases between them. DNA for the CDR3: TGCGCCAGCGCGTCTACGGGAAGGTCCTACAATGAGCAGTTCTTC. It codes for CASASTGRSYNEQFF. Complete variable domain (other parts from reference TRBV5-1 and TRBJ2-1): KAGVTQTPRYLIKTRGQQVTLSCSPISGHRSVSWYQQTPGQGLQFLFEYFSETQRNKGNFPGRFSGRQFSNSRSEMNVSTLELGDSALYLCASASTGRSYNEQFFGPGTRLTVL.

The sample holds a few counts of this clone. V is TRBV28 and J is TRBJ2-3, with 9 positions matching TRBD1. The CDR3 covers 16 residues. Germline V CDR1 and CDR2: MDHEN, SYDVKM. V shed 10 bases, J shed 4 bases, and the junction held 15 bases outside the gene matches. The CDR3 protein is CATLGPLGQGPDTQYF. Here the CDR3 DNA reads TGTGCCACCTTGGGCCCCCTTGGACAGGGGCCAGATACGCAGTATTTT.

This rearrangement joins TRBV9 to TRBJ1-2; a possible D gene is TRBD1 (5 bases). The germline V gene encodes CDR1 SGDLS and CDR2 YYNGEE. The CDR3 loop spans 15 amino acids. Between the trimmed V and J ends, which lost 3 bases and 0 bases, there was a span of 12 bases. The CDR3 DNA reads as TGTGCCAGCAGCGCCAGGGATAGGGCTAACTATGGCTACACCTTC. This translates into CASSARDRANYGYTF.

This clone was seen a few times. V gene TRBV7-2 combines with J gene TRBJ2-1; D is unresolved. The V end was cut by 2 bases, the J end by 8 bases, with 13 bases between. The CDR3 extends over 14 amino acids. Germline V CDR1 and CDR2: SGHTA, FQGNSA. CDR3: CASSLQVRLYEQFF. The CDR3 region has the DNA TGTGCCAGCAGCTTACAGGTCCGGCTCTATGAGCAGTTCTTC.

This clone was recorded a few times. The chain couples TRBV6-5 to TRBJ1-4; TRBD1 matches at 8 bases. V lost 6 bases, J lost 6 bases, and 3 bases stayed unmatched. Germline CDR1 MNHEY, CDR2 SVGAGI. The CDR3 totals 13 residues. The CDR3 protein is CASRTGVDEKLFF. The CDR3 DNA reads as TGTGCCAGCAGGACAGGGGTTGATGAAAAACTGTTTTTT.

The chain recombines TRBV10-3 with TRBJ1-1; 8 nucleotides match TRBD1. CDR3 length equals 14 residues. Germline-derived CDR1 and CDR2 are ENHRY and SYGVKD. V lost 7 bases to trimming and J lost 4 bases; unmatched junction nucleotides: 8. As DNA, the CDR3 is TGTGCCATCACGAAGACAGGGGAGACCACTGAAGCTTTCTTT. Translation gives CAITKTGETTEAFF.